A single sample is the source of the 23 T cell receptor beta chains below, sequenced in a study of cytomegalovirus exposure and HLA in healthy donors. PCR primers comprised 60 Vbeta and 13 Jbeta primers. Sequenced by immunoSEQ multiplex PCR; TCRdb stores in-frame clones only, minus some. This sample carries approximately 220,000 clones, roughly 85% of them seen once, and the ten largest clones take around 1.8%. The material sequenced was PBMCs. These receptors came from a man between 18 and 29 years old in good health and CMV-seronegative.

The rearrangement joins TRBV11-3 to TRBJ1-1; a possible D gene is TRBD1 (6 bases). The V and J ends lost 5 bases and 11 bases respectively, with 12 bases between them. CDR3 length equals 11 residues. From germline, CDR1 is SGHNT and CDR2 YENEEA. The CDR3 sequence is CASSGQCVAFF. The DNA for the CDR3 is TGTGCCAGCAGCGGACAGTGTGTCGCTTTCTTT.

In the case of this clone: Sequence at one end of the junction differs from germline and may be a read error. The genes are TRBV6-1 and TRBJ1-3; TRBD1 agrees at 9 bases. Germline loops: CDR1 MNHNS, CDR2 SASEGT. This CDR3 has 15 amino acids. As DNA, the CDR3 is TGTGCCAGCAGTGGACAGGGGGGCTCTGGAAACACCATGTATTTT. It codes for CASSGQGGSGNTMYF.

DNA for the CDR3: TGTGCCAGCAGCTTAGGGGGGGACCTCTATGGCTACACCTTC. Translation: CASSLGGDLYGYTF. The V gene is TRBV7-8, the J gene TRBJ1-2, with a weak D call TRBD1 (5 bases). V lost 1 base and J lost 4, with 10 bases in between. CDR3 length: 14 residues. Germline V gene data show CDR1 as SGHVS and CDR2 as FQNEAQ.

This clone has just a few counts. The chain is built from TRBV13 and TRBJ2-1; D unresolved. V lost 3 bases and J 7 bases, leaving 13 bases between the germline ends. CDR1 and CDR2 from the germline V gene are PRHDT and FYEKMQ (reference sequence). This CDR3 has 14 amino acids. CDR3 sequence (DNA): TGTGCCAGCAGCTTGGCGACAAGGCGTAATGAGCAGTTCTTC. Translated, it gives CASSLATRRNEQFF.

This chain connects TRBV28 to TRBJ2-7; 14 bases are a match to TRBD2. J lost 6 bases, V lost 4 bases, and 8 bases had no gene match. The CDR3 runs 16 residues. Germline loops: CDR1 MDHEN, CDR2 SYDVKM. CDR3 sequence reads: CASSSPSGTSGSEQYF. CDR3 sequence (DNA): TGTGCCAGCAGTTCCCCATCCGGGACTAGCGGGAGCGAGCAGTACTTC.

The CDR3 DNA reads as TGTGCCAGCAGCTTGGATCAGGGGTTCACCTACGAGCAGTACTTC. Translating gives CASSLDQGFTYEQYF. The genes are TRBV5-4 and TRBJ2-7, with TRBD1 as a possible D gene (6 bases). Germline CDR1 is SGHNT and CDR2 is YYREEE (reference sequence). V lost 0 bases, J lost 2 bases, and 12 bases lay in between. The CDR3 extends over 15 amino acids.

CDR3 bases: TGCGCCAGCAGCTTGGCCAGCGGGGGCAACGAGCAGTACTTC. Its translation: CASSLASGGNEQYF. The chain links TRBV5-1 to TRBJ2-7; TRBD2 matches 8 bases. V dropped 0 bases and J dropped 5; count of bases not matched to a gene: 4. The CDR3 runs to 14 residues. Germline lookup yields CDR1 SGHRS and CDR2 YFSETQ.

This clone was observed a handful of times. The chain combines TRBV5-1 with TRBJ1-1; 8 nucleotides match TRBD1. V shed 0 bases, J shed 2 bases, and the junction held 6 bases outside the gene matches. Germline V gene sequence: CDR1 SGHRS, CDR2 YFSETQ. This CDR3 is built from 16 residues. The CDR3 sequence is CASSLAPGGGNTEAFF. CDR3 bases: TGCGCCAGCAGCTTGGCCCCAGGGGGCGGCAACACTGAAGCTTTCTTT.

The chain recombines TRBV11-3 with TRBJ1-1; 7 bases are a match to TRBD1. The length of the CDR3 is 14 residues. Germline loops: CDR1 SGHNT, CDR2 YENEEA. V shed 4 bases, J shed 4 bases, and the junction held 6 bases outside the gene matches. CDR3 DNA: TGTGCCAGCAGCTGGAGGGGGCTGAGCACTGAAGCTTTCTTT. This codes for CASSWRGLSTEAFF. Full variable domain (remainder filled in from reference TRBV11-3 and TRBJ1-1): EAGVVQSPRYKIIEKKQPVAFWCNPISGHNTLYWYLQNLGQGPELLIRYENEEAVDDSQLPKDRFSAERLKGVDSTLKIQPAELGDSAVYLCASSWRGLSTEAFFGQGTRLTVV.

The chain uses TRBV7-3 and TRBJ2-1, with D maybe TRBD2 (5 bases). CDR1 SGHTA and CDR2 FQGTGA come from the germline V gene. CDR3 size: 15 residues. Trimming cost V 1 base and J 0 bases, with 7 bases left between them. CDR3 amino acids: CASSLRLASYNEQFF. The CDR3 DNA reads as TGTGCCAGCAGCTTAAGGCTAGCCTCCTACAATGAGCAGTTCTTC.

The CDR3 loop is CAWTAGGISPNYGYTF. CDR3 in DNA: TGTGCCTGGACCGCCGGAGGGATCTCACCAAACTATGGCTACACCTTC. V is TRBV30 and J is TRBJ1-2; D is uncertain. From germline, CDR1 is GTSNPN and CDR2 SVGIG (reference sequence). The V end was cut by 4 bases, the J end by 2 bases, with 20 bases between. The CDR3 is 16 residues long.

The gene calls are TRBV6-5 and TRBJ2-7, with 10 bases identical to TRBD1. V lost 5 bases, J lost 5 bases, and 6 bases stayed unmatched. Germline V gene data show CDR1 as MNHEY and CDR2 as SVGAGI. This CDR3 has 14 residues. This chain's CDR3 is CASSRTGGSHEQYF. The CDR3, as DNA: TGTGCCAGCAGTCGGACAGGGGGTTCACACGAGCAGTACTTC.

The chain has TRBV27 and TRBJ1-5; 8 nucleotides line up with TRBD1. The germline gives CDR1 MNHEY, CDR2 SMNVEV (reference sequence). The CDR3 contains 15 residues. J gave up 7 bases and V 2 bases, and 7 bases lay outside the gene matches. CDR3 region: CASSLGAGGAQPQHF. For the CDR3, the DNA is TGTGCCAGCAGTTTAGGGGCAGGGGGCGCGCAGCCCCAGCATTTT.

The chain couples TRBV10-3 to TRBJ2-1, with 9 bases fitting TRBD2. V gave up 7 bases and J gave up 7 bases; unmatched junction bases: 5. The germline V gene encodes CDR1 ENHRY and CDR2 SYGVKD. This CDR3 has 13 residues. CDR3 nucleotides: TGTGCCATCAAGTTAGCGGGGGTAAATGAGCAGTTCTTC. Translated: CAIKLAGVNEQFF.

The CDR3 spells CASSQRTGGVDTQYF. CDR3 sequence (DNA): TGTGCCAGCAGCCAGAGGACAGGGGGCGTAGATACGCAGTATTTT. The rearrangement uses TRBV14 and TRBJ2-3; 11 bases agree with TRBD1. Germline CDR1 and CDR2: SGHDN and FVKESK. The CDR3 is made up of 15 amino acids. Trimming removed 3 bases from V and 5 bases from J; junction bases left unmatched: 4.

The chain uses TRBV15 and TRBJ1-4; 9 bases agree with TRBD1. V dropped 8 bases and J dropped 7; count of bases not matched to a gene: 2. The germline V gene encodes CDR1 LNHNV and CDR2 YYDKDF (reference sequence). CDR3 length equals 12 residues. CDR3 in amino acids: CATGTGTEKLFF. The DNA for the CDR3 is TGTGCCACCGGGACAGGGACTGAAAAACTGTTTTTT.

This chain uses TRBV5-1 with TRBJ1-2, with 8 bases fitting TRBD1. Germline V gene data show CDR1 as SGHRS and CDR2 as YFSETQ. The CDR3 is made up of 13 amino acids. Trimming at V came to 5 bases and at J to 11 bases, leaving 11 bases not matched to a gene. The DNA for the CDR3 is TGCGCCAGCAGACCGGACAGGGATGTGAGTTACACCTTC. Its translation: CASRPDRDVSYTF.

The rearrangement joins TRBV30 to TRBJ2-2, with D perhaps TRBD1 (5 bases). The germline gives CDR1 GTSNPN, CDR2 SVGIG (reference sequence). V was trimmed by 0 bases and J by 1 base, leaving 9 bases between them. This CDR3 spans 15 amino acids. CDR3 DNA: TGTGCCTGGAGTGTATTCGGACAGAACACCGGGGAGCTGTTTTTT. It codes for CAWSVFGQNTGELFF.

This clone has more than one count but fewer than ten. V is TRBV30 and J is TRBJ1-4; 7 bases line up with TRBD1. The CDR3 is made up of 12 amino acids. The trim removed 5 bases at V and 7 bases at J, leaving 4 bases unmatched. Germline CDR1 and CDR2: GTSNPN and SVGIG (reference sequence). DNA of the CDR3: TGTGCCTGGGGGGACAGCAGTGAAAAACTGTTTTTT. Its translation: CAWGDSSEKLFF.

The chain couples TRBV6-1 to TRBJ1-3, with D perhaps matching TRBD1 (6 bases). In germline, CDR1 is MNHNS, CDR2 SASEGT. The CDR3 has 14 amino acids. Deletions cut 5 bases from V and 2 bases from J, with 10 bases between. CDR3 DNA: TGTGCCAGCAGTCCAGGGGTTACTGGAAACACCATATATTTT. Residues: CASSPGVTGNTIYF.

This rearrangement joins TRBV2 to TRBJ1-4; D is unresolved. In germline, CDR1 is SNHLY, CDR2 FYNNEI. V lost 5 bases and J lost 4, with 8 bases in between. This CDR3 has 13 amino acids. The CDR3 DNA is TGTGCCAGCAGTATGTCACATAATGAAAAACTGTTTTTT. This sequence encodes CASSMSHNEKLFF.

This clone was detected only once. The rearrangement joins TRBV7-9 to TRBJ2-3; perhaps TRBD1 as D (6 bases). V lost 3 bases and J 2 bases, leaving 12 bases between the germline ends. The CDR3 sequence is 15 residues long. Germline assignment: CDR1 SEHNR and CDR2 FQNEAQ (reference sequence). The CDR3 sequence: CASSLYGGNTDTQYF. The CDR3, as DNA: TGTGCCAGCAGCTTGTATGGGGGCAACACAGATACGCAGTATTTT.

This clone was counted only a few times. At the DNA level, this CDR3 is encoded by other sequences in the same sample as well. The rearrangement links TRBV4-3 to TRBJ2-7, with D possibly matching TRBD2 (5 bases). This CDR3 region has 13 residues. V gave up 0 bases and J gave up 4 bases, with 7 bases separating them. In germline, CDR1 is LGHNA, CDR2 YSLEER. Here the CDR3 reads CASSQDRGYEQYF. In nucleotides, the CDR3 is TGCGCCAGCAGCCAAGATCGCGGGTACGAGCAGTACTTC.